This TCR beta chain stems from a study of shared clonotypes between healthy human individuals. The CDR3 is 13 residues long. Germline-derived CDR1 and CDR2 are LGHNA and YSLEER. V lost 0 bases to trimming and J lost 4 bases, with 7 bases between them. Splitting of each subset's genomic DNA was done evenly across several immunoSEQ plates. The DNA input per sorted-subset replicate PCR was about 220 ng, corresponding to 25,000 to 30,000 T cell genomes. TCRdb's table, derived via immunoSEQ multiplex PCR, lists solely in-frame clones and lacks some. This sample has millions of clones; 90% to 95% occur once, and the top ten carry 0.13%. Findings of the study overall: Clonotype sharing among the donors was expected to vary with sequencing depth.

On this clone: What it binds is not known.

The rearrangement joins TRBV4-3 to TRBJ2-7, with D possibly being TRBD1 (5 bases). The clonotype was recovered from a man between 18 and 29 years old in good health. The material sequenced was naive CD4+ T cells sorted from blood. The subset here: CD45RA+ positively selected. The CDR3 spells CASSQDDRYEQYF. CDR3 sequence (DNA): TGCGCCAGCAGCCAAGATGACAGATACGAGCAGTACTTC.